This T cell receptor beta chain came from a study of monozygotic twins with inflammatory bowel disease. TCRdb reprocessed the 5' RACE reads and keeps a single row for each CDR3 protein, giving no DNA. The sample table sets out about 420,000 distinct CDR3 sequences. Germline V gene sequence: CDR1 MNHNS, CDR2 SASEGT. CDR3 size: 16 residues. The V call is TRBV6-1, the J call TRBJ2-4; TCRdb returns TRBD1, unconfirmable since there is no DNA. This receptor was taken from a human donor with ulcerative colitis or Crohn's disease, or a healthy co-twin of an affected twin (not recorded which). The specimen sequenced was blood. CDR3 sequence: CASSEARRTGLNIQYF.